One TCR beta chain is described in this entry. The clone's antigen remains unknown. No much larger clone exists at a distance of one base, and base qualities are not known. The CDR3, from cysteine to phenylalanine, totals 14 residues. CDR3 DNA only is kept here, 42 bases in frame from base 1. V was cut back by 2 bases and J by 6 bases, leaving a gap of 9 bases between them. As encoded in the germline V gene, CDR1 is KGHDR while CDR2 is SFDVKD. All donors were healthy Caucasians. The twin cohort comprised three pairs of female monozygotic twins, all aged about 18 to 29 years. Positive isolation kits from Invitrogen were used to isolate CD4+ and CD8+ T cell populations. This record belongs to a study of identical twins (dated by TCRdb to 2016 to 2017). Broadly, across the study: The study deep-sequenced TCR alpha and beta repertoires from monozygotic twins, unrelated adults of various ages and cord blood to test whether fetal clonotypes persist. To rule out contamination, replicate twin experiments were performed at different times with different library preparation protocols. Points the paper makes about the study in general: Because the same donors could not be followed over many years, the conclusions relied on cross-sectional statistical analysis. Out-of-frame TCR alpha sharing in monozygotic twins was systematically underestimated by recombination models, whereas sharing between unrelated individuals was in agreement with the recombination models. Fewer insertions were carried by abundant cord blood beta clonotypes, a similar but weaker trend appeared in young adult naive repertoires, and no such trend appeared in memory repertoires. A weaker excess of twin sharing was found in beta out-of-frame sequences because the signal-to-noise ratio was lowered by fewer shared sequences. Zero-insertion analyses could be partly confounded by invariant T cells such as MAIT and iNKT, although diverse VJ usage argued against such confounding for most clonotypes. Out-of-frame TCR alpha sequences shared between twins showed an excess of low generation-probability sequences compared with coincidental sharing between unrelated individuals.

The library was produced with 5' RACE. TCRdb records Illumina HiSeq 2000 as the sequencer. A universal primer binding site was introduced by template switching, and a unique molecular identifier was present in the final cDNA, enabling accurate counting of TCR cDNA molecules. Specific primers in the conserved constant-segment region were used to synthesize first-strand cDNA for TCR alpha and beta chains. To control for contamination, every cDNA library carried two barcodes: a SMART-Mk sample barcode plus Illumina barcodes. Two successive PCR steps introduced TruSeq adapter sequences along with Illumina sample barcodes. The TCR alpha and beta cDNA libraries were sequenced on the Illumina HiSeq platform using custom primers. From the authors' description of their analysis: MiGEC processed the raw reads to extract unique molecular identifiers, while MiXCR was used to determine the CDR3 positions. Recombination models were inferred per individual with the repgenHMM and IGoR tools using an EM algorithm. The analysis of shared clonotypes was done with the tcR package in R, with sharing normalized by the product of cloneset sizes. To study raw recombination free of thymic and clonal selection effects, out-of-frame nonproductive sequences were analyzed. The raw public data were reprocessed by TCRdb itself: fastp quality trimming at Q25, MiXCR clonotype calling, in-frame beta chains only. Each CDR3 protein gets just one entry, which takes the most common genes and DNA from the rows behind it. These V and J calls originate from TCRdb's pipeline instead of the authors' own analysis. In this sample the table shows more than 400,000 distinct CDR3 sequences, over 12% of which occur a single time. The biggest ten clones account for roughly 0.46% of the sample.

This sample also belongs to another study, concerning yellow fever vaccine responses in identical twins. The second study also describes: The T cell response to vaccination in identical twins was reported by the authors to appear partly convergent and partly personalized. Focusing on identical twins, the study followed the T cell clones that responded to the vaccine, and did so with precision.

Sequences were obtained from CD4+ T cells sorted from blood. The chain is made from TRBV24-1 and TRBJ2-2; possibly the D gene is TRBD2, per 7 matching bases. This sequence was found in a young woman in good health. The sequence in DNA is TGTGCCACCAGTGATTGGGGGGGGCCCGGGGAGCTGTTTTTT. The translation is CATSDWGGPGELFF.